The clone carrying this T cell receptor beta chain was observed a single time. Its matching antigen is unknown. Primers included in the PCR were 60 Vbeta and 13 Jbeta primers. Measured with immunoSEQ multiplex PCR; TCRdb has only the in-frame clones, and not every one. This sample has 200,000 to 250,000 clones, with around 80% found just once. The entry originates in a study of cytomegalovirus exposure and HLA in healthy donors. General study findings and limits: A later analysis linked a missense DCLRE1C variant to TCR beta V- and J-gene trimming.

The germline gives CDR1 GTSNPN, CDR2 SVGIG (reference sequence). This CDR3 has 15 amino acids. Losses at the gene ends were 7 bases for V and 5 bases for J; bases not matched to a gene: 12. This clonotype originated in a man aged 18 to 29 in good health and CMV-seronegative. The chain combines TRBV30 with TRBJ2-1; 9 nucleotides agree with TRBD2. Sequencing used PBMCs. CDR3 residues: CASSGRHLSDNEQFF. The CDR3 DNA reads TGTGCCTCGAGCGGGAGGCACCTTTCGGACAATGAGCAGTTCTTC.